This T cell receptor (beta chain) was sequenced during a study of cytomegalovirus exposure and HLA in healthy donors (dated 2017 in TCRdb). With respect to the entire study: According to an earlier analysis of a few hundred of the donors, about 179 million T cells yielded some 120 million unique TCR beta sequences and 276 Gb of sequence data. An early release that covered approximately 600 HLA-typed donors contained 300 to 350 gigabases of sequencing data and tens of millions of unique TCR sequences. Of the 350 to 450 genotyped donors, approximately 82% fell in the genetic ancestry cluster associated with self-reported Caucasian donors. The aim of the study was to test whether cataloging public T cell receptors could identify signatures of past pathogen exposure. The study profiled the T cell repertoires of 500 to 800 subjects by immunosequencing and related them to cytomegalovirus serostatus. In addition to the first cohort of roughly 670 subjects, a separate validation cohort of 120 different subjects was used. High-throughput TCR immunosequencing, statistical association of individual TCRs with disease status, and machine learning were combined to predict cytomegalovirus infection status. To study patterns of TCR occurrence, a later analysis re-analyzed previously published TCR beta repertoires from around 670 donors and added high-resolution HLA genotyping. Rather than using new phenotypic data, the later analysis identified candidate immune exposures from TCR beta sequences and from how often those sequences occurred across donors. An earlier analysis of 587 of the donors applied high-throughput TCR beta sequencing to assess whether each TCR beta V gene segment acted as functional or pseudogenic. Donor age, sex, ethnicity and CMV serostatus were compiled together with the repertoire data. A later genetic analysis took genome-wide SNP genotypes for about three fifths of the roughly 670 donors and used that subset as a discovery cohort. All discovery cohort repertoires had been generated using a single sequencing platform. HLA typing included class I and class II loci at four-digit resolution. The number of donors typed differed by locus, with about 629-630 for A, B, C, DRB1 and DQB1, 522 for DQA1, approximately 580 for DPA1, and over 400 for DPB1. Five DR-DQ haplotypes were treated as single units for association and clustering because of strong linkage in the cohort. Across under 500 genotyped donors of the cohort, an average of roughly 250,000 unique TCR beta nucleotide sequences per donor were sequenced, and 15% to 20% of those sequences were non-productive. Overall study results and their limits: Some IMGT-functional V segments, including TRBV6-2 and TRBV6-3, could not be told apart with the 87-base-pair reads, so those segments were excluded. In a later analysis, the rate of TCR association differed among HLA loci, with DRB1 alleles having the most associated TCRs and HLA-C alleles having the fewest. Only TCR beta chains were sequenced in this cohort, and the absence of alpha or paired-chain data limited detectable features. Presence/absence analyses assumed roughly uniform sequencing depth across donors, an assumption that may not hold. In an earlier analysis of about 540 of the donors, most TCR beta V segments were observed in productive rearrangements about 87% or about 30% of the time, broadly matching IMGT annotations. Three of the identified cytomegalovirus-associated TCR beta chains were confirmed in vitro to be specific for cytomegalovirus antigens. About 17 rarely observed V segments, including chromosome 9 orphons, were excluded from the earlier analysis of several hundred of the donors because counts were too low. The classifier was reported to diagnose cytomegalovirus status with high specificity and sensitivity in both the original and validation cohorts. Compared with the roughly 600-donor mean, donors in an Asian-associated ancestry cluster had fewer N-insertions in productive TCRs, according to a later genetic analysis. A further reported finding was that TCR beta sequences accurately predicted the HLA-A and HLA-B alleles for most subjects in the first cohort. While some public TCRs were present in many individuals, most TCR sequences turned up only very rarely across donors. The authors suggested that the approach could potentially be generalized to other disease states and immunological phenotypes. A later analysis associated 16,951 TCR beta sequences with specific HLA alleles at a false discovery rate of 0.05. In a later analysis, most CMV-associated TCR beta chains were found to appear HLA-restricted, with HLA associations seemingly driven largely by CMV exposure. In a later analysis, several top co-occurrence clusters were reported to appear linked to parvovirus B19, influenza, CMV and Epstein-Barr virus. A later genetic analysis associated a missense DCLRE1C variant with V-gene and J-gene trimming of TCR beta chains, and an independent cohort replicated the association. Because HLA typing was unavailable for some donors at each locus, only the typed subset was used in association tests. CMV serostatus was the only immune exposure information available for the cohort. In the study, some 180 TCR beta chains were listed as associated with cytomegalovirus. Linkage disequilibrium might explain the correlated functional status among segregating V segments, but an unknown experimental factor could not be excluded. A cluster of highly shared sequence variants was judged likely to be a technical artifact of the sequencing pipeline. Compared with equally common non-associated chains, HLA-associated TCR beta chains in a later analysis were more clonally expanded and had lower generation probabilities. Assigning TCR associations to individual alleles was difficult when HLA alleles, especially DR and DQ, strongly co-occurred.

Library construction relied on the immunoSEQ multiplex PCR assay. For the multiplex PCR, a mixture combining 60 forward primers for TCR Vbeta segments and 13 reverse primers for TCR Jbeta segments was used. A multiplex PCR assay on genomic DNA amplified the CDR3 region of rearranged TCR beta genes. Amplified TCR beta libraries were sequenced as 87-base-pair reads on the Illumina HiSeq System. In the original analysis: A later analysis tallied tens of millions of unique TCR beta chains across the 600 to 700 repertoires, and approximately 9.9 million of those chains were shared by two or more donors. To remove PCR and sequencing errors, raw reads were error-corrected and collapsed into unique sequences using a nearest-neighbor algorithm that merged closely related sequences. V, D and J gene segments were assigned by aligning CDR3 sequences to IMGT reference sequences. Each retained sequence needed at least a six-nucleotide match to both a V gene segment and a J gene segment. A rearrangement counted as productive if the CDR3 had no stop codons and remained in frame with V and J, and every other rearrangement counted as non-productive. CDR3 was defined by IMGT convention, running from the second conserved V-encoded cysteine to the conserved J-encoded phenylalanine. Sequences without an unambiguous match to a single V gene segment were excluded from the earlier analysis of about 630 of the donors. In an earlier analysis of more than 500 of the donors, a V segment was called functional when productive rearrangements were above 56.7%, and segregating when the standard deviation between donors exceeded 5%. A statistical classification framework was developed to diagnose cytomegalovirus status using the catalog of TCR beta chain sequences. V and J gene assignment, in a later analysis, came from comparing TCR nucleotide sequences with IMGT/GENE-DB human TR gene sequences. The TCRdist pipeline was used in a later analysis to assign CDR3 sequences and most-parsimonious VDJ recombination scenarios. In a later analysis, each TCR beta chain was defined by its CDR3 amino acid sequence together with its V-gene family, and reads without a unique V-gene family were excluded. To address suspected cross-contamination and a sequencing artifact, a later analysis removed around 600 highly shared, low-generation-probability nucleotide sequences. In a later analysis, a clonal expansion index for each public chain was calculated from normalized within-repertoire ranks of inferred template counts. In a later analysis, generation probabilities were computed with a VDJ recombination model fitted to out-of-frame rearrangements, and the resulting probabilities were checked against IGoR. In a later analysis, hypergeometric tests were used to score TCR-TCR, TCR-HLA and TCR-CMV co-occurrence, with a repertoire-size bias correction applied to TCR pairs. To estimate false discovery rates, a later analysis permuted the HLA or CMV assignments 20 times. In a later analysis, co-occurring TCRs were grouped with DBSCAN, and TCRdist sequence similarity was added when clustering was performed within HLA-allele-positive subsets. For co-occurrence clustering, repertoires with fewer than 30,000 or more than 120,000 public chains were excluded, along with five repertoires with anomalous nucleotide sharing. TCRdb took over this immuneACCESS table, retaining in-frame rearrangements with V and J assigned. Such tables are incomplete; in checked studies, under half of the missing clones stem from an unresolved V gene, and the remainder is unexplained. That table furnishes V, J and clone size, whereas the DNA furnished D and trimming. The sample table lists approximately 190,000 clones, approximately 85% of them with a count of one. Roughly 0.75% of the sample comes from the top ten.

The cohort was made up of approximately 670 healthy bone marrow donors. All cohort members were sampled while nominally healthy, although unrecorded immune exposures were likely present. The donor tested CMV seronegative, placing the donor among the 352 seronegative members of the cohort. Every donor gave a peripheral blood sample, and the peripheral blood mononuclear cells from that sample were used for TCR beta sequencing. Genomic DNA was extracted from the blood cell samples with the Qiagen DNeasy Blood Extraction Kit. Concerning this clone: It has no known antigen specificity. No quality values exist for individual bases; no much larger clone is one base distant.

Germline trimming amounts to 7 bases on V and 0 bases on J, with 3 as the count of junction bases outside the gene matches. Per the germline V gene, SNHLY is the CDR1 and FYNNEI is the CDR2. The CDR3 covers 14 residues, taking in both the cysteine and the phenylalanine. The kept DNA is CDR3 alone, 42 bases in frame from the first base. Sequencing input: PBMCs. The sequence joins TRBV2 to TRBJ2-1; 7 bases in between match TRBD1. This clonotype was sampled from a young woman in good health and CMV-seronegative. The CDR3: CASIRDSSYNEQFF. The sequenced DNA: TGTGCCAGCATCCGGGACAGCTCCTACAATGAGCAGTTCTTC.